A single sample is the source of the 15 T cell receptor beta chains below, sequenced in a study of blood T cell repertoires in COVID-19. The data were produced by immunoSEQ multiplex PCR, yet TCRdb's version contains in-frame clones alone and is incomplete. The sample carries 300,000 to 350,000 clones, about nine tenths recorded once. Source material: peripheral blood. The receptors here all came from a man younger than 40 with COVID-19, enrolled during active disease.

This chain's CDR3 is CASSLHQTGDNEKLFF. DNA for the CDR3: TGTGCCAGCAGCTTGCATCAGACAGGGGATAATGAAAAACTGTTTTTT. The chain recombines TRBV5-4 with TRBJ1-4; TRBD1 aligns across 8 bases. There are 16 residues in the CDR3. Germline CDR1 and CDR2: SGHNT and YYREEE (reference sequence). J was trimmed by 4 bases and V by 1 base; bases with no gene match: 6.

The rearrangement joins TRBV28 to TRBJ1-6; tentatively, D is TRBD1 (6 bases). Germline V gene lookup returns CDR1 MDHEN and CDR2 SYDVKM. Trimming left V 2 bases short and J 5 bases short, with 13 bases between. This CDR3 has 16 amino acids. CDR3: CASSLGGAGDNSPLHF. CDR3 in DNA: TGTGCCAGCAGTTTAGGGGGCGCGGGCGATAATTCACCCCTCCACTTT. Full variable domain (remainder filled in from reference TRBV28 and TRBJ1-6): DVKVTQSSRYLVKRTGEKVFLECVQDMDHENMFWYRQDPGLGLRLIYFSYDVKMKEKGDIPEGYSVSREKKERFSLILESASTNQTSMYLCASSLGGAGDNSPLHFGNGTRLTVT.

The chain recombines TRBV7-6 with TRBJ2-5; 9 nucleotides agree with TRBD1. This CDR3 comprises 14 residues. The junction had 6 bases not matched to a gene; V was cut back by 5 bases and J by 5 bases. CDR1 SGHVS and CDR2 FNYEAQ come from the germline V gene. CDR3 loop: CASSLGQGFETQYF. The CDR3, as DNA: TGTGCCAGCAGCCTGGGACAGGGTTTTGAGACCCAGTACTTC. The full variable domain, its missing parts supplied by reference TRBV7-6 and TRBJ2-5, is GAGVSQSPRYKVTKRGQDVALRCDPISGHVSLYWYRQALGQGPEFLTYFNYEAQQDKSGLPNDRFSAERPEGSISTLTIQRTEQRDSAMYRCASSLGQGFETQYFGPGTRLLVL.

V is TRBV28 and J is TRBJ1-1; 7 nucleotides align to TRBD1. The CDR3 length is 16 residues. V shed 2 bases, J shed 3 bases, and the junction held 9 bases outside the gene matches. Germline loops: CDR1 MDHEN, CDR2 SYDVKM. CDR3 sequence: CASSLLWGRGHTEAFF. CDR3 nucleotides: TGTGCCAGCAGTTTACTCTGGGGAAGGGGGCACACTGAAGCTTTCTTT.

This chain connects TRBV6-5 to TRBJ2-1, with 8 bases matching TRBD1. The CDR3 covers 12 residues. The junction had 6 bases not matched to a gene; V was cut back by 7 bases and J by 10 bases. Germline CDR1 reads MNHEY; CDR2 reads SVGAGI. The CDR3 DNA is TGTGCCAGCACCGGACAGGGTTTAGAGCAGTTCTTC. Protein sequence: CASTGQGLEQFF.

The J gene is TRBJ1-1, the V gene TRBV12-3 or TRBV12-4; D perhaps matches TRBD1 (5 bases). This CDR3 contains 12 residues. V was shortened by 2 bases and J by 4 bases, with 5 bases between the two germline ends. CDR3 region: CASSLQGTEAFF. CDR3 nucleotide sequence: TGTGCCAGCAGTTTACAGGGCACTGAAGCTTTCTTT.

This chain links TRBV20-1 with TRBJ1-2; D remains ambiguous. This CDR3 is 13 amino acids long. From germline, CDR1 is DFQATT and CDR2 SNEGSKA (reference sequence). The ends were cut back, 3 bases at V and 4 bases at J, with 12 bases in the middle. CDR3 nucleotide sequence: TGCAGTGCTAGTGCGGGGTTTAGCTATGGCTACACCTTC. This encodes CSASAGFSYGYTF.

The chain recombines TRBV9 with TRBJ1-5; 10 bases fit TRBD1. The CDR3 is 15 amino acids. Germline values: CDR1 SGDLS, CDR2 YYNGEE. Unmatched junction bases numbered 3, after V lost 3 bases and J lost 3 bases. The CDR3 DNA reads TGTGCCAGCAGCGCGGGACAGGGGTTCAATCAGCCCCAGCATTTT. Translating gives CASSAGQGFNQPQHF.

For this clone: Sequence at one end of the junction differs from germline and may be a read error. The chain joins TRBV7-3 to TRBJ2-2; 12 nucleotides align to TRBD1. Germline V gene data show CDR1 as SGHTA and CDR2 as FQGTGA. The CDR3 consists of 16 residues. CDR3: CASSLTGQGAAGELFF. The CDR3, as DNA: TGTGCCAGCAGCCTAACGGGACAGGGGGCCGCCGGGGAGCTGTTTTTT. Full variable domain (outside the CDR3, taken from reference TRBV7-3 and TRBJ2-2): GAGVSQTPSNKVTEKGKYVELRCDPISGHTALYWYRQSLGQGPEFLIYFQGTGAADDSGLPNDRFFAVRPEGSVSTLKIQRTERGDSAVYLCASSLTGQGAAGELFFGEGSRLTVL.

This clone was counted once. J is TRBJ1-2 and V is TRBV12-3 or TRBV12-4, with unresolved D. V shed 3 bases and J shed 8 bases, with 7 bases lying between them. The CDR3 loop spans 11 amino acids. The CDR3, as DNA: TGTGCCAGCAGTTTTCGTCTGGGCTACACCTTC. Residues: CASSFRLGYTF.

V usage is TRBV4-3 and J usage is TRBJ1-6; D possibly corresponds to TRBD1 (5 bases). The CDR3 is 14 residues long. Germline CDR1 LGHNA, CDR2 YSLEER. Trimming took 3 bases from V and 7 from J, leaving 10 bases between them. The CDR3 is CASSHQGANSPLHF. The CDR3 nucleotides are TGCGCCAGCAGCCATCAGGGTGCCAATTCACCCCTCCACTTT.

CDR3 in amino acids: CASSYSRGLTYGYTF. The CDR3 nucleotides read TGTGCCAGCAGTTACTCCAGGGGCCTCACTTATGGCTACACCTTC. The rearrangement uses TRBV7-2 and TRBJ1-2; maybe TRBD1 (6 bases). The CDR3 covers 15 residues. The germline V gene has CDR1 SGHTA and CDR2 FQGNSA. V was trimmed by 6 bases and J by 5 bases, leaving 19 bases between them.

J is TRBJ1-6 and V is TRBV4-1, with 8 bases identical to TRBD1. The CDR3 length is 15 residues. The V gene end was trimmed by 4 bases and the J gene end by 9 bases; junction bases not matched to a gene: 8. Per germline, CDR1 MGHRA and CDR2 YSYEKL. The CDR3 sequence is CASSLGQGQGSPLHF. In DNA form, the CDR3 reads TGCGCCAGCAGCCTAGGACAGGGTCAGGGTTCACCCCTCCACTTT.

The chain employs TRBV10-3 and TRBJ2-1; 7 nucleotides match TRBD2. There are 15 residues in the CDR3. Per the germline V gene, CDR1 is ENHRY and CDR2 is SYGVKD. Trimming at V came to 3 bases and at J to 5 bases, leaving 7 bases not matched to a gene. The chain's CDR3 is CAISEVAGENNEQFF. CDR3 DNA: TGTGCCATCAGTGAAGTGGCGGGAGAAAACAATGAGCAGTTCTTC.

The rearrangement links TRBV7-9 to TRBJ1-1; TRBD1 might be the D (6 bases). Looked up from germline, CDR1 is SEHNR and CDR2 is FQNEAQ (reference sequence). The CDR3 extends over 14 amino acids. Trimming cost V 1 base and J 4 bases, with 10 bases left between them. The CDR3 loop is CASSLVQGRTEAFF. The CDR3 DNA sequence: TGTGCCAGCAGCTTAGTACAGGGTCGCACTGAAGCTTTCTTT. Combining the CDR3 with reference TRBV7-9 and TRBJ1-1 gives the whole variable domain DTGVSQNPRHKITKRGQNVTFRCDPISEHNRLYWYRQTLGQGPEFLTYFQNEAQLEKSRLLSDRFSAERPKGSFSTLEIQRTEQGDSAMYLCASSLVQGRTEAFFGQGTRLTVV.